This T cell receptor beta chain originates from a study of T cells in Graves' hyperthyroidism and ophthalmopathy. Study observations and caveats: A 13 V-J signature model discriminated ophthalmopathy versus stable hyperthyroidism.

TCR beta CDR3 region amplification was performed from RNA transcripts. Researchers ran a first-round RT-PCR on the TCR CDR3 using the HTBI primer set. Each CDR3 protein is one row after TCRdb ran MiXCR on the multiplex PCR reads. Here the sample spans about 410,000 distinct CDR3 sequences, roughly 14% being singletons. There are 15 residues in the CDR3. Germline V lookup: CDR1 KGHDR, CDR2 SFDVKD. The V end lost 5 bases, the J end lost 0 bases, and 7 bases lay between the germline ends. Points on this clonotype: The target antigen is unknown.

This TCR was sampled from a man between 18 and 29 years old with Graves' ophthalmopathy. J is TRBJ2-6 and V is TRBV24-1; tentative D call: TRBD2 (5 bases). Sequenced: blood. The CDR3 loop reads CATSGTASGANVLTF. The CDR3 nucleotides read TGTGCCACCAGTGGGACTGCCTCTGGGGCCAACGTCCTGACTTTC.